These 19 T cell receptor beta chains share one sample of origin, sequenced in a study of blood T cell repertoires in COVID-19. Measured with immunoSEQ multiplex PCR; TCRdb has only the in-frame clones, and not every one. The table has around 97,000 clones, almost 85% seen once; the top ten hold more than 9%. The sequencing input was peripheral blood. The receptors come from a man in his 70s with acute or convalescent COVID-19.

The chain employs TRBV6-2 or TRBV6-3 and TRBJ2-1; D gene uncertain. The CDR3 contains 15 residues. V was cut by 2 bases and J by 2 bases, with 10 bases left in between. Germline V gene data show CDR1 as MNHEY and CDR2 as SVGEGT. CDR3 nucleotides: TGTGCCAGCAGTTACATGGGCTCAGCCTACAATGAGCAGTTCTTC. Its protein is CASSYMGSAYNEQFF.

The rearrangement uses TRBV6-5 and TRBJ1-2; D gene ambiguous. CDR1 is MNHEY, CDR2 SVGAGI, per germline. V shed 7 bases and J shed 0 bases, with 9 bases lying between them. CDR3 length: 13 residues. The CDR3 DNA is TGTGCCAGCAAACAGACCACTAACTATGGCTACACCTTC. This gives the protein CASKQTTNYGYTF.

The chain has TRBV19 and TRBJ1-4, with a possible D match to TRBD1 (5 bases). CDR3 length: 15 amino acids. Germline V CDR1 and CDR2: LNHDA, SQIVND (reference sequence). V dropped 3 bases and J dropped 7 bases, with 15 bases sitting between them. This CDR3 is CASSISGTGGEKLFF. For the CDR3, the DNA is TGTGCCAGTAGTATCTCCGGGACGGGGGGTGAAAAACTGTTTTTT.

This CDR3 reads CASSLGGSGSNQPQHF. The CDR3 coding sequence is TGTGCCAGCAGCTTAGGGGGTTCGGGGAGCAATCAGCCCCAGCATTTT. The chain uses TRBV7-6 and TRBJ1-5; D remains ambiguous. The CDR3 has 16 amino acids. Trimming removed 1 base from V and 1 base from J, with 11 bases in between. Looked up from germline, CDR1 is SGHVS and CDR2 is FNYEAQ.

This chain joins TRBV5-8 and TRBJ2-3; D not resolved. The V gene's germline CDR1 is SGHTS and CDR2 YDEGEE. Trimming shortened V by 4 bases and J by 4 bases, and 7 bases separated the two germline ends. There are 12 residues in the CDR3. The CDR3 reads CASSPRSDTQYF. The CDR3 nucleotides read TGTGCCAGCAGCCCTAGGTCAGATACGCAGTATTTT.

The rearrangement joins TRBV7-9 to TRBJ1-2; 7 nucleotides line up with TRBD1. This CDR3 has 14 residues. V shed 5 bases, J shed 3 bases, and the junction held 6 bases outside the gene matches. CDR1 and CDR2 (germline): SEHNR, FQNEAQ (reference sequence). Written as DNA, the CDR3 is TGTGCCAGCAGCACGATGGACAGGTACTATGGCTACACCTTC. Protein: CASSTMDRYYGYTF.

The chain uses TRBV19 and TRBJ1-2; weak D call: TRBD1 (6 bases). V gave up 6 bases and J gave up 1 base, with 12 bases separating them. Germline V CDR1 and CDR2: LNHDA, SQIVND (reference sequence). CDR3 length equals 14 residues. Here the CDR3 reads CASRPTGFNYGYTF. In DNA form, the CDR3 reads TGTGCCAGTAGACCGACAGGTTTTAACTATGGCTACACCTTC.

This clone was detected only a few times. A read error may produce the germline difference seen at one junction end. The chain joins TRBV7-7 to TRBJ1-3; D uncertain. CDR3 length equals 17 residues. The germline V gene has CDR1 SSHAT and CDR2 FNYEAQ (reference sequence). CDR3 protein: CASSFLRLGTSGNTIYF. CDR3 DNA: TGTGCTAGCAGCTTCCTGCGTTTGGGCACCTCTGGAAACACCATATATTTT.

The rearrangement joins TRBV12-3 or TRBV12-4 to TRBJ1-2; no definite D call. The CDR3 covers 12 residues. Trimming removed 2 bases from V and 7 bases from J, with 8 bases in between. The CDR3 DNA is TGTGCCAGCAGTTTAAGCGCTGTTGGCTACACCTTC. Amino acids: CASSLSAVGYTF.

This sequence joins TRBV19 and TRBJ1-5; TRBD1 might be the D (6 bases). The CDR3 spans 14 residues. The germline gives CDR1 LNHDA, CDR2 SQIVND (reference sequence). The V end was cut by 5 bases, the J end by 7 bases, with 15 bases between. CDR3 bases: TGTGCCAGTAGTTATTCAACACAGGGACAGCCCCAGCATTTT. The encoded protein is CASSYSTQGQPQHF.

The gene calls are TRBV19 and TRBJ1-1, with 10 bases aligning to TRBD1. Germline trimming cut 6 bases from V and 6 bases from J; bases unmatched to any gene: 10. CDR3 length equals 15 residues. Looked up from germline, CDR1 is LNHDA and CDR2 is SQIVND (reference sequence). CDR3 residues: CASRKPGQGTAEAFF. Written as DNA, the CDR3 is TGTGCCAGTAGAAAACCGGGACAGGGGACGGCTGAAGCTTTCTTT.

J is TRBJ2-3 and V is TRBV2, with D tentatively TRBD2 (5 bases). Deletions cut 6 bases from V and 6 bases from J, with 10 bases between. The CDR3 has 12 amino acids. CDR1 SNHLY and CDR2 FYNNEI come from the germline V gene. The CDR3 is CASRKSGDTQYF. Here the CDR3 DNA reads TGTGCCAGCAGGAAATCGGGGGATACGCAGTATTTT.

V usage is TRBV11-2 and J usage is TRBJ1-6, with 8 bases that match TRBD1. CDR1 is SGHAT and CDR2 is FQNNGV in the germline V gene. The CDR3 is made up of 16 amino acids. V lost 5 bases and J lost 7; bases outside the gene matches: 10. CDR3 in amino acids: CASSPTGTGGNSPLHF. The CDR3 nucleotides are TGTGCCAGCAGCCCCACCGGGACAGGCGGCAATTCACCCCTCCACTTT.

The J gene is TRBJ1-1, the V gene TRBV7-9; unclear D gene. The germline gives CDR1 SEHNR, CDR2 FQNEAQ (reference sequence). V lost 5 bases and J lost 2, with 9 bases in between. There are 13 residues in the CDR3. The CDR3 protein is CASSASGNTEAFF. The CDR3 DNA is TGTGCCAGCAGCGCCTCAGGAAACACTGAAGCTTTCTTT.

In the case of this clone: Sequence at one end of the junction differs from germline and may be a read error. The V call is TRBV7-2, the J call TRBJ1-4; D unclear. Germline CDR1 and CDR2: SGHTA and FQGNSA. This CDR3 is built from 15 residues. The CDR3 region is CASSLAGTTNEKLFF. CDR3 sequence (DNA): TGTGCCAGCAGCCTAGCCGGGACAACTAATGAAAAACTGTTTTTT.

The chain has TRBV5-4 and TRBJ1-2; possible D gene TRBD1, 6 bases. The ends were cut back, 1 base at V and 8 bases at J, with 21 bases in the middle. The CDR3 runs 16 residues. Germline V CDR1 and CDR2: SGHNT, YYREEE (reference sequence). The CDR3 sequence: CASSLLTVTGRTGYTF. CDR3 nucleotides: TGTGCCAGCAGCTTGTTAACCGTGACAGGTCGAACCGGCTACACCTTC.

This clone is a singleton in its sample. This chain connects TRBV30 to TRBJ2-5, with TRBD1 identical over 8 bases. J gave up 2 bases and V 2 bases, and 7 bases lay outside the gene matches. From germline, CDR1 is GTSNPN and CDR2 SVGIG (reference sequence). CDR3 length equals 15 residues. In DNA form, the CDR3 reads TGTGCCTGGAGTAGGGCCGGGACAGGACAAGAGACCCAGTACTTC. Protein: CAWSRAGTGQETQYF.

The rearrangement uses TRBV7-8 and TRBJ2-5; 7 nucleotides match TRBD2. The V gene's germline CDR1 is SGHVS and CDR2 FQNEAQ. Trimming cost V 1 base and J 4 bases; bases outside gene matches: 6. The CDR3 is made up of 15 amino acids. The CDR3 loop is CASSLDGTKIETQYF. CDR3 nucleotides: TGTGCCAGCAGCTTAGACGGGACTAAGATAGAGACCCAGTACTTC.

The rearrangement joins TRBV7-9 to TRBJ1-5; 7 bases map to TRBD1. This CDR3 comprises 16 residues. The germline V gene encodes CDR1 SEHNR and CDR2 FQNEAQ (reference sequence). V lost 3 bases and J lost 1; bases outside the gene matches: 6. The CDR3 nucleotides are TGTGCCAGCAGCTTCGGGACAGCCGGGAGCAATCAGCCCCAGCATTTT. Protein: CASSFGTAGSNQPQHF.